This T cell receptor beta chain originates from a study of CD8+ T cells in alopecia areata. Study information: Tofacitinib ran for 6 to 18 months before 6 months off drug.

Remarks on this clone: Its specificity is not known.

General study results and limits: Sequenced scalp T cells also include alphabeta T cells resident in normal skin.

Treatment described: oral pan-JAK inhibitor, 5-10 mg twice daily. V lost 0 bases and J 5 bases, leaving 8 bases between the germline ends. Looked up from germline, CDR1 is SQVTM and CDR2 is ANQGSEA. This CDR3 has 12 amino acids. Once RNA had been extracted, it was reverse transcribed into cDNA to act as the sequencing template. Clones were read by immunoSEQ multiplex PCR, and TCRdb kept only the in-frame ones, dropping some. The data show around 100,000 clones, with just under 60% seen just once and 16% held by the top ten. This TCR was sampled from a human donor with alopecia areata. The source was CD8+ T cells sorted from blood, collected around week 55, from a patient treated with tofacitinib. V is TRBV29-1 and J is TRBJ2-7; the D is unclear. The CDR3 here is CSVEDSGHEQYF. The CDR3 DNA sequence: TGCAGCGTTGAAGATTCAGGTCACGAGCAGTACTTC.